A single sample is the source of the 15 T cell receptor beta chains below, sequenced in a study of regulatory T cells in long-lasting Graves disease (dated by TCRdb to the early 2020s). Sample time point, as interpreted from the label and publication: newly diagnosed GD, antithyroid drugs for less than 3 months. RNA was extracted from PBMCs in TRIzol for both TCR sequencing and RNA sequencing. The library was produced with multiplex PCR. TCRdb names Illumina HiSeq 4000 as the instrument used. To build TCR beta libraries, CDR3 regions were amplified by Arm-PCR using iRepertoire HTBI primers. TCRdb took the public reads, trimmed them with fastp at Q25, ran MiXCR for clone calling and kept in-frame beta chains. Each entry is one CDR3 protein sequence, shown with its most common DNA and genes. The sample profile shows 240,000 or so distinct CDR3 sequences; around 20% of them were found once. Approximately 15% of the sample belongs to the ten largest clones.

The sample was peripheral blood mononuclear cells (PBMCs), taken at new diagnosis, from a patient treated with antithyroid drugs. These receptors all stem from a female donor with Graves disease.

This clonotype was detected ten times or more. The chain employs TRBV19 and TRBJ2-1, with TRBD2 identical over 9 bases. The CDR3 is made up of 16 amino acids. Germline loops: CDR1 LNHDA, CDR2 SQIVND (reference sequence). V gave up 10 bases and J gave up 8 bases; unmatched junction bases: 18. The CDR3 coding sequence is TGTGCCACCTCGACACCCCCCGGGACTAGCTTAGATGAGCAGTTCTTC. Translating gives CATSTPPGTSLDEQFF.

In regard to this clonotype: This probably arose from a read error, given a far larger clone one base away. The chain is built from TRBV5-5 and TRBJ1-1; 8 bases align to TRBD1. Germline loops: CDR1 SGHKS, CDR2 YYEKEE (reference sequence). The CDR3 spans 15 residues. Losses at the gene ends were 4 bases for V and 2 bases for J; bases not matched to a gene: 7. This CDR3 reads CASSPQGAENTEAFF. The DNA for the CDR3 is TGTGCCAGCAGCCCGCAGGGGGCAGAAAACACTGAAGCTTTCTTT. Variable domain in full (rest from reference TRBV5-5 and TRBJ1-1): DAGVTQSPTHLIKTRGQQVTLRCSPISGHKSVSWYQQVLGQGPQFIFQYYEKEERGRGNFPDRFSARQFPNYSSELNVNALLLGDSALYLCASSPQGAENTEAFFGQGTRLTVV.

This clonotype has at least ten counts. An end of the junction differs from the germline gene, which may be a read error. The chain carries TRBV7-2 and TRBJ2-3, with no clear D. CDR3 size: 15 residues. In germline, CDR1 is SGHTA, CDR2 FQGNSA. CDR3 residues: CASSQGSSVWDTQYF. The CDR3 DNA is TGCGCCAGCAGCCAAGGGTCCTCGGTATGGGATACGCAGTATTTT.

This clonotype was recorded many times. The chain employs TRBV29-1 and TRBJ1-1; no clear D. The CDR3 sequence is 14 residues long. Trimming stripped 3 bases from V and 0 bases from J, with 11 bases between. CDR1 is SQVTM and CDR2 is ANQGSEA in the germline V gene. Here the CDR3 reads CSVEGVTLNTEAFF. CDR3 DNA: TGCAGCGTTGAGGGCGTCACCTTGAACACTGAAGCTTTCTTT.

This clonotype was recorded at least ten times. The chain uses TRBV15 and TRBJ1-4; D gene ambiguous. The CDR3 length is 15 residues. Per germline, CDR1 LNHNV and CDR2 YYDKDF (reference sequence). V lost 0 bases and J 0 bases, leaving 5 bases between the germline ends. The DNA for the CDR3 is TGTGCCACCAGCAGAGAGCAGACAACTAATGAAAAACTGTTTTTT. Residues: CATSREQTTNEKLFF. Drawing the rest from reference TRBV15 and TRBJ1-4, the complete variable domain is DAMVIQNPRYQVTQFGKPVTLSCSQTLNHNVMYWYQQKSSQAPKLLFHYYDKDFNNEADTPDNFQSRRPNTSFCFLDIRSPGLGDTAMYLCATSREQTTNEKLFFGSGTQLSVL.

Regarding this clonotype: A read error is possible here, since a much larger clone lies one base away. The CDR3 reads CASSSGRETNEKLFF. CDR3 sequence (DNA): TGTGCCAGCAGTTCTGGGAGGGAAACTAATGAAAAACTGTTTTTT. J is TRBJ1-4 and V is TRBV12-3 or TRBV12-4; no clear D. The CDR3 contains 15 residues. V shed 4 bases and J shed 1 base, with 10 bases lying between them.

As to this clonotype: With a much larger clone just one base away, this may be a read error. The chain joins TRBV6-9 to TRBJ2-7, with no clear D. The V end lost 3 bases, the J end lost 2 bases, and 14 bases lay between the germline ends. CDR1 is MNHGY, CDR2 SVAAGI, per germline. CDR3 length: 15 amino acids. CDR3 protein: CASSYSLQGAYEQYF. The CDR3 DNA sequence: TGTGCCAGCAGTTACTCACTCCAAGGAGCCTACGAGCAGTACTTC.

In its sample, this clonotype was seen many times. This chain joins TRBV7-2 and TRBJ2-1; no clear D gene. CDR3 size: 14 residues. Trimming took off 4 bases at V and 4 bases at J, with 11 bases between the two ends. Per germline, CDR1 SGHTA and CDR2 FQGNSA. The CDR3 DNA follows: TGTGCCAGCAGCTCCTTTACATCATACAATGAGCAGTTCTTC. This encodes CASSSFTSYNEQFF.

This chain uses TRBV19 with TRBJ2-1; 9 bases fit TRBD1. This CDR3 spans 15 amino acids. Germline assignment: CDR1 LNHDA and CDR2 SQIVND (reference sequence). The trim removed 6 bases at V and 7 bases at J, leaving 10 bases unmatched. This CDR3 reads CASSQQGARGNEQFF. The CDR3 DNA reads TGTGCCAGTAGCCAACAGGGGGCGCGAGGGAATGAGCAGTTCTTC.

The V gene is TRBV7-2, the J gene TRBJ2-7; the D gene is possibly TRBD2 (5 bases). V was shortened by 5 bases and J by 6 bases, with 20 bases between the two germline ends. CDR3 length equals 15 residues. Germline assignment: CDR1 SGHTA and CDR2 FQGNSA. Here the CDR3 DNA reads TGTGCCAGCAGCCCTATCTGGACTGAGGCCCGCGAGCAGTACTTC. Its translation is CASSPIWTEAREQYF.

This clonotype was picked up many times. This rearrangement joins TRBV12-3 or TRBV12-4 to TRBJ1-5, with D perhaps TRBD1 (5 bases). The length of the CDR3 is 16 residues. V was cut by 5 bases and J by 5 bases, with 19 bases left in between. CDR3 DNA: TGTGCCAGCAGTCACGGGGGAGGAGTTGGGTATCAGCCCCAGCATTTT. This translates into CASSHGGGVGYQPQHF.

This clonotype was counted ten times or more. V is TRBV7-9 and J is TRBJ2-1; the D is unclear. Trimming stripped 5 bases from V and 2 bases from J, with 10 bases between. The length of the CDR3 is 14 residues. Germline CDR1 is SEHNR and CDR2 is FQNEAQ (reference sequence). The chain's CDR3 is CASSQQPTYNEQFF. In DNA form, the CDR3 reads TGTGCCAGCAGCCAACAGCCTACCTACAATGAGCAGTTCTTC.

This clonotype was seen many times. The chain couples TRBV6-1 to TRBJ2-3; TRBD2 aligns across 10 bases. The CDR3 is made up of 16 amino acids. From germline, CDR1 is MNHNS and CDR2 SASEGT. The V and J ends lost 5 bases and 8 bases, in that order; junction bases with no gene match: 13. CDR3 sequence (DNA): TGTGCCAGCAGTCCCTGGGCTAGCGGGGGACGGGGTACGCAGTATTTT. Translation: CASSPWASGGRGTQYF.

This clonotype was seen only a few times. One end of the junction varies from germline; a read error may be responsible. The chain uses TRBV7-3 and TRBJ2-1; D unclear. CDR3 length: 15 residues. Per germline, CDR1 SGHTA and CDR2 FQGTGA. The CDR3 loop reads CASSQSKSWGNEQFF. DNA for the CDR3: TGCGCCAGCAGCCAATCGAAGTCGTGGGGCAATGAGCAGTTCTTC. Full variable domain (remainder filled in from reference TRBV7-3 and TRBJ2-1): GAGVSQTPSNKVTEKGKYVELRCDPISGHTALYWYRQSLGQGPEFLIYFQGTGAADDSGLPNDRFFAVRPEGSVSTLKIQRTERGDSAVYLCASSQSKSWGNEQFFGPGTRLTVL.

The sample holds many counts of this clonotype. A read error is likely here: a far larger clone is one base away. V is TRBV10-3 and J is TRBJ2-7; 7 bases match TRBD2. This CDR3 has 17 residues. Germline V gene sequence: CDR1 ENHRY, CDR2 SYGVKD. J lost 5 bases, V lost 5 bases, and 18 bases had no gene match. DNA for the CDR3: TGTGCCATCAGTCCCCTGGGACTAACGGGAGTGAAGGACGAGCAGTACTTC. This gives the protein CAISPLGLTGVKDEQYF.